The 27 T cell receptor beta chains listed next were all sequenced from one sample in a study of shared clonotypes between healthy human individuals. Selected positively for CCR7 and CD45RO-negative, naive CD8 cells excluded terminally differentiated effector memory CD45RA+ cells. The assay was immunoSEQ multiplex PCR, and TCRdb's table has in-frame clones only and misses some. The data show roughly 2 million clones, less than 95% seen once. The source material was naive CD8+ T cells sorted from blood. The receptors derive from a man aged 18 to 30 in good health.

The chain joins TRBV2 to TRBJ1-1; D is perhaps TRBD1 (5 bases). Germline values: CDR1 SNHLY, CDR2 FYNNEI. The V end lost 6 bases, the J end lost 3 bases, and 11 bases lay between the germline ends. The CDR3 runs to 13 residues. CDR3: CASRGRRDTEAFF. In DNA form, the CDR3 reads TGTGCCAGCAGGGGGCGTCGGGACACTGAAGCTTTCTTT.

The V gene is TRBV7-8, the J gene TRBJ2-1; D remains ambiguous. This CDR3 contains 15 residues. V was clipped by 3 bases and J by 4 bases, with 13 bases between them. CDR1 SGHVS and CDR2 FQNEAQ come from the germline V gene. The CDR3 nucleotides read TGTGCCAGCAGCTTCTTAGCCCTGGCTTACAATGAGCAGTTCTTC. Residues: CASSFLALAYNEQFF.

A remark on this clone: The same CDR3 is also encoded by other DNA sequences in this sample. The chain uses TRBV7-9 and TRBJ2-2; D not resolved. Germline CDR1 and CDR2: SEHNR and FQNEAQ (reference sequence). The CDR3 is made up of 13 amino acids. Trimming shortened V by 2 bases and J by 2 bases, and 3 bases separated the two germline ends. CDR3 residues: CASSLKNTGELFF. The CDR3 coding sequence is TGTGCCAGCAGCTTAAAAAACACCGGGGAGCTGTTTTTT.

This chain connects TRBV29-1 to TRBJ1-1; 8 bases align to TRBD1. V gave up 7 bases and J gave up 5 bases; unmatched junction bases: 12. The CDR3 totals 14 residues. CDR1 is SQVTM, CDR2 ANQGSEA, per germline. The CDR3 sequence is CSATTGTGHTEAFF. The CDR3 coding sequence is TGCAGCGCCACGACCGGGACAGGTCATACTGAAGCTTTCTTT. Full variable domain (remainder filled in from reference TRBV29-1 and TRBJ1-1): SAVISQKPSRDICQRGTSLTIQCQVDSQVTMMFWYRQQPGQSLTLIATANQGSEATYESGFVIDKFPISRPNLTFSTLTVSNMSPEDSSIYLCSATTGTGHTEAFFGQGTRLTVV.

The chain has TRBV2 and TRBJ2-3; 11 nucleotides agree with TRBD2. CDR1 and CDR2 from the germline V gene are SNHLY and FYNNEI. V gave up 4 bases and J gave up 1 base; unmatched junction bases: 1. This CDR3 is built from 15 residues. The CDR3 DNA follows: TGTGCCAGCAGTGCGACTAGCGGGGGCACAGATACGCAGTATTTT. Protein: CASSATSGGTDTQYF. The whole variable domain, remainder taken from reference TRBV2 and TRBJ2-3, is EPEVTQTPSHQVTQMGQEVILRCVPISNHLYFYWYRQILGQKVEFLVSFYNNEISEKSEIFDDQFSVERPDGSNFTLKIRSTKLEDSAMYFCASSATSGGTDTQYFGPGTRLTVL.

This sequence joins TRBV6-1 and TRBJ2-7, with a possible D match to TRBD2 (5 bases). Deletions cut 6 bases from V and 7 bases from J, with 16 bases between. Looked up from germline, CDR1 is MNHNS and CDR2 is SASEGT. The CDR3 covers 13 residues. The CDR3 nucleotides are TGTGCCAGCAGCCCCGGGAAATCGGGGGAGCAGTACTTC. As protein: CASSPGKSGEQYF.

The chain employs TRBV6-5 and TRBJ1-1; D is uncertain. Germline-derived CDR1 and CDR2 are MNHEY and SVGAGI. The CDR3 is made up of 12 amino acids. Trimming took 5 bases from V and 5 from J, leaving 9 bases between them. The CDR3 loop reads CASSSMETEAFF. The DNA for the CDR3 is TGTGCCAGCAGTAGCATGGAGACTGAAGCTTTCTTT.

The gene calls are TRBV4-1 and TRBJ1-6; D uncertain. CDR1 is MGHRA, CDR2 YSYEKL, per germline. This CDR3 contains 17 residues. V lost 0 bases to trimming and J lost 5 bases, with 14 bases between them. The CDR3 here is CASSQEWAGRNNSPLHF. DNA of the CDR3: TGCGCCAGCAGCCAAGAGTGGGCAGGACGGAATAATTCACCCCTCCACTTT.

The chain carries TRBV2 and TRBJ1-1; maybe TRBD1 (5 bases). This CDR3 is built from 11 residues. Trimming removed 6 bases at V and 8 bases at J, with 10 bases between. Germline V lookup: CDR1 SNHLY, CDR2 FYNNEI. The CDR3 nucleotides are TGTGCCAGCAGCGACAGTAACGAAGCTTTCTTT. Its protein product is CASSDSNEAFF.

The V call is TRBV4-1, the J call TRBJ1-1; the D is unclear. From germline, CDR1 is MGHRA and CDR2 YSYEKL. Trimming stripped 2 bases from V and 4 bases from J, with 5 bases between. This CDR3 contains 12 residues. CDR3 amino acids: CASSQLGTEAFF. The DNA for the CDR3 is TGCGCCAGCAGCCAACTGGGCACTGAAGCTTTCTTT.

The chain joins TRBV30 to TRBJ1-1, with 7 bases aligning to TRBD1. Germline values: CDR1 GTSNPN, CDR2 SVGIG (reference sequence). J gave up 3 bases and V 5 bases, and 6 bases lay outside the gene matches. CDR3 length: 13 amino acids. Here the CDR3 reads CAWSRTGDTEAFF. CDR3 nucleotides: TGTGCCTGGTCCAGGACAGGAGACACTGAAGCTTTCTTT.

The V and J genes are TRBV4-1 and TRBJ2-3, with D unclear. Germline V gives CDR1 MGHRA, CDR2 YSYEKL. Trimming cost V 1 base and J 5 bases, with 13 bases left between them. The CDR3 has 15 amino acids. CDR3 DNA sequence: TGCGCCAGCAGCCAAGCTTTGCTTCAAGGAGATACGCAGTATTTT. Residues: CASSQALLQGDTQYF.

The rearrangement links TRBV7-9 to TRBJ2-3; the match to TRBD2 covers 12 bases. The CDR3 extends over 16 amino acids. From germline, CDR1 is SEHNR and CDR2 FQNEAQ (reference sequence). Unmatched junction bases numbered 4, after V lost 3 bases and J lost 3 bases. DNA for the CDR3: TGTGCCAGCAGCTTCGGACTAGCGGGAAGGACAGATACGCAGTATTTT. This translates into CASSFGLAGRTDTQYF.

The CDR3 DNA follows: TGCGCCAGCAGCCTTATACAGGGGGCAACCTACGAGCAGTACTTC. It encodes CASSLIQGATYEQYF. The chain has TRBV4-1 and TRBJ2-7; TRBD1 aligns across 9 bases. The germline CDR1 and CDR2 sequences are MGHRA and YSYEKL. Trimming removed 4 bases from V and 2 bases from J; junction bases left unmatched: 6. The CDR3 is 15 amino acids.

This chain uses TRBV13 with TRBJ2-3; D remains unclear. Germline CDR1 is PRHDT and CDR2 is FYEKMQ (reference sequence). V was cut by 5 bases and J by 1 base, with 10 bases left in between. The CDR3 is made up of 14 amino acids. This CDR3 reads CASSTDLGTDTQYF. CDR3 nucleotide sequence: TGTGCCAGCAGCACCGACCTCGGCACAGATACGCAGTATTTT.

As concerns this clone: Within the sample, other DNA sequences also encode this same CDR3. The chain carries TRBV7-9 and TRBJ2-7; D gene uncertain. CDR3 size: 12 residues. In germline, CDR1 is SEHNR, CDR2 FQNEAQ (reference sequence). The germline V and J ends were trimmed by 5 bases and 1 base, with 6 bases remaining between them. The CDR3 DNA sequence: TGTGCCAGCAGCCCCCTATCCTACGAGCAGTACTTC. Translated: CASSPLSYEQYF.

The genes are TRBV28 and TRBJ2-3; D gene uncertain. The CDR3 totals 13 residues. The germline gives CDR1 MDHEN, CDR2 SYDVKM. V lost 3 bases and J lost 4, with 8 bases in between. Here the CDR3 DNA reads TGTGCCAGCAGTTTCGCGCATTCAGATACGCAGTATTTT. Translated: CASSFAHSDTQYF.

Concerning this clone itself: The sample contains more than one DNA sequence encoding this CDR3. This chain uses TRBV11-2 with TRBJ2-7, with 8 bases aligning to TRBD1. The CDR3 loop spans 13 amino acids. CDR1 and CDR2 from the germline V gene are SGHAT and FQNNGV. J gave up 3 bases and V 5 bases, and 3 bases lay outside the gene matches. CDR3 loop: CASSAGQGYEQYF. In DNA, the CDR3 is TGTGCCAGCAGCGCCGGACAGGGCTACGAGCAGTACTTC.

V is TRBV27 and J is TRBJ2-1, with D maybe TRBD2 (6 bases). The CDR3 covers 16 residues. Germline-derived CDR1 and CDR2 are MNHEY and SMNVEV (reference sequence). V shed 2 bases and J shed 5 bases, with 16 bases lying between them. CDR3 in amino acids: CASSLGTVPGDNEQFF. The DNA for the CDR3 is TGTGCCAGCAGTTTAGGGACGGTCCCGGGGGACAATGAGCAGTTCTTC.

This clone was recorded only once. Here the CDR3 reads CASSQYTISSYNEQFF. CDR3 in DNA: TGCGCCAGCAGCCAGTATACTATTTCGTCCTACAATGAGCAGTTCTTC. The chain joins TRBV4-1 to TRBJ2-1, with D unresolved. Germline values: CDR1 MGHRA, CDR2 YSYEKL. CDR3 size: 16 residues. V was cut by 3 bases and J by 1 base, with 13 bases left in between.

This chain links TRBV2 with TRBJ1-1; D not certain. The CDR3 consists of 13 residues. Deletions cut 5 bases from V and 1 base from J, with 8 bases between. Germline V gene data show CDR1 as SNHLY and CDR2 as FYNNEI. CDR3 sequence (DNA): TGTGCCAGCAGTTCCCCATCGAACACTGAAGCTTTCTTT. This encodes CASSSPSNTEAFF.

Comments on this clone: Other DNA sequences in the sample encode the same CDR3. This chain joins TRBV9 and TRBJ2-7; TRBD1 is a possible D gene (5 bases). Trimming took 0 bases from V and 6 from J, leaving 7 bases between them. Germline CDR1 and CDR2: SGDLS and YYNGEE. The CDR3 is 12 amino acids. Here the CDR3 DNA reads TGTGCCAGCAGCGTAGGGGGCGGCGAGCAGTACTTC. Encoded protein: CASSVGGGEQYF.

Of note for this clone: Other nucleotide sequences in the sample specify the same CDR3. This chain connects TRBV27 to TRBJ2-7; possibly TRBD2 for D (6 bases). Per the germline V gene, CDR1 is MNHEY and CDR2 is SMNVEV (reference sequence). CDR3 size: 13 residues. With 2 bases removed from V and 1 base from J, the gap between germline ends came to 6 bases. CDR3 region: CASSLGGSYEQYF. The DNA of the CDR3 is TGTGCCAGCAGTTTAGGAGGGTCCTACGAGCAGTACTTC.

This chain uses TRBV4-3 with TRBJ2-7; D is possibly TRBD1 or TRBD2 (5 bases each). Germline V gene data show CDR1 as LGHNA and CDR2 as YSLEER. The CDR3 is 15 amino acids. V was trimmed by 4 bases and J by 1 base, leaving 14 bases between them. The CDR3 bases are TGCGCCAGCAGCCTCTTCCGGGACGGTTCCTACGAGCAGTACTTC. The encoded protein is CASSLFRDGSYEQYF.

The chain recombines TRBV11-1 with TRBJ2-1; D is unclear. V was shortened by 1 base and J by 9 bases, with 7 bases between the two germline ends. Germline CDR1 and CDR2: SGHAT and FQDESV (reference sequence). CDR3 length: 12 residues. DNA of the CDR3: TGTGCCAGCAGCTTAGGTAGTCTTGAGCAGTTCTTC. This gives the protein CASSLGSLEQFF. Variable domain in full (rest from reference TRBV11-1 and TRBJ2-1): EAEVAQSPRYKITEKSQAVAFWCDPISGHATLYWYRQILGQGPELLVQFQDESVVDDSQLPKDRFSAERLKGVDSTLKIQPAELGDSAMYLCASSLGSLEQFFGPGTRLTVL.

Remarks on this clone: The same CDR3 also results from other DNA sequences found in this sample. This chain uses TRBV7-9 with TRBJ2-7, with 13 bases identical to TRBD2. Losses at the gene ends were 4 bases for V and 3 bases for J; bases not matched to a gene: 6. In germline, CDR1 is SEHNR, CDR2 FQNEAQ (reference sequence). The CDR3 has 16 amino acids. CDR3: CASSSTRTSGSYEQYF. In DNA form, the CDR3 reads TGTGCCAGCAGCTCCACCCGGACTAGCGGGAGCTACGAGCAGTACTTC.

V and J are TRBV10-3 and TRBJ2-7; D perhaps matches TRBD2 (7 bases). V was cut by 2 bases and J by 6 bases, with 11 bases left in between. CDR1 and CDR2 from the germline V gene are ENHRY and SYGVKD. The CDR3 is made up of 13 amino acids. CDR3 nucleotide sequence: TGTGCCATCAGTGAGGTGGGGGGGCCCGAGCAGTACTTC. Encoded protein: CAISEVGGPEQYF.